Shown below are 31 T cell receptor beta chains from a single sample sequenced in a study of T-cell memory formation after mild COVID-19. One entry per CDR3 protein, called by TCRdb with MiXCR from the 5' RACE reads. The repertoire holds roughly 580,000 distinct CDR3 sequences, with under 20% as singletons. Material: PBMCs or a T cell subset sorted from them (not recorded which). The source is an adult woman who had mild COVID-19 (a few samples of this study predate the infection). Cell type and time point are not known.

The sample holds a few counts of this clonotype. V usage is TRBV9 and J usage is TRBJ2-3; 7 bases are a match to TRBD1. V lost 0 bases to trimming and J lost 2 bases; unmatched junction nucleotides: 6. The CDR3 spans 16 residues. The germline CDR1 and CDR2 sequences are SGDLS and YYNGEE. The chain's CDR3 is CASSVDRDSTTDTQYF. CDR3 DNA sequence: TGTGCCAGCAGCGTAGATCGGGACAGTACCACAGATACGCAGTATTTT.

The chain has TRBV30 and TRBJ2-1, with D tentatively TRBD1 (7 bases). Germline assignment: CDR1 GTSNPN and CDR2 SVGIG (reference sequence). V was clipped by 4 bases and J by 7 bases, with 11 bases between them. This CDR3 region has 12 residues. This CDR3 reads CAWKEGANEQFF. The DNA for the CDR3 is TGTGCCTGGAAGGAGGGGGCTAATGAGCAGTTCTTC.

This clonotype has more than one count but fewer than ten. The chain carries TRBV6-6 and TRBJ2-2; D is perhaps TRBD2 (5 bases). CDR1 is MNHNY and CDR2 is SVGAGI in the germline V gene (reference sequence). The CDR3 extends over 15 amino acids. The germline V and J ends were trimmed by 2 bases and 3 bases, with 10 bases remaining between them. The CDR3 region has the DNA TGTGCCAGCAGTTACCCCGACTACGACACCGGGGAGCTGTTTTTT. Its protein product is CASSYPDYDTGELFF.

This clonotype came up once. This sequence joins TRBV24-1 and TRBJ1-4; maybe TRBD1 (5 bases). The CDR3 spans 14 residues. Trimming cost V 1 base and J 5 bases, with 7 bases left between them. Germline V gene sequence: CDR1 KGHDR, CDR2 SFDVKD. The CDR3 DNA reads as TGTGCCACCAGTGATTTCCGACAGAATGAAAAACTGTTTTTT. Translated: CATSDFRQNEKLFF.

This clonotype occurred a few times. The chain is built from TRBV28 and TRBJ2-2; D not certain. Deletions cut 7 bases from V and 0 bases from J, with 9 bases between. Germline CDR1 MDHEN, CDR2 SYDVKM. This CDR3 has 14 amino acids. CDR3 DNA: TGTGCCAGCACGGGCAGATCGAACACCGGGGAGCTGTTTTTT. Translating it yields CASTGRSNTGELFF.

This chain joins TRBV7-9 and TRBJ1-2, with 8 bases aligning to TRBD1. This CDR3 is built from 14 residues. With 4 bases clipped from V and 7 bases from J, the junction kept 8 bases outside the gene matches. Germline CDR1 and CDR2: SEHNR and FQNEAQ (reference sequence). CDR3 nucleotides: TGTGCCAGCAGCTCGATTGACAGGGGCCCTGGCTACACCTTC. It translates to CASSSIDRGPGYTF.

This clonotype turned up a few times. This chain joins TRBV6-2 or TRBV6-3 and TRBJ2-3; 7 bases match TRBD2. V lost 2 bases to trimming and J lost 0 bases; unmatched junction nucleotides: 2. The germline V gene encodes CDR1 MNHEY and CDR2 SVGEGT. The CDR3 is 15 amino acids. The CDR3 protein is CASSYRDYSTDTQYF. Written as DNA, the CDR3 is TGTGCCAGCAGTTACCGGGACTACAGCACAGATACGCAGTATTTT.

The chain joins TRBV2 to TRBJ2-1; 7 bases fit TRBD2. V shed 3 bases and J 4 bases; nucleotides not matched to a gene: 9. This CDR3 is built from 16 residues. From germline, CDR1 is SNHLY and CDR2 FYNNEI. CDR3 region: CASSDPREEGYNEQFF. The DNA for the CDR3 is TGTGCCAGCAGTGATCCCCGGGAGGAGGGGTACAATGAGCAGTTCTTC.

This clonotype was seen a handful of times. The chain couples TRBV7-2 to TRBJ1-1; the D is unclear. The germline CDR1 and CDR2 sequences are SGHTA and FQGNSA. The CDR3 has 15 amino acids. V was shortened by 1 base and J by 8 bases, with 17 bases between the two germline ends. The CDR3 region has the DNA TGTGCCAGCAGCTTAGGAGGTGGTGTATGGGCCGAAGCTTTCTTT. Protein sequence: CASSLGGGVWAEAFF.

The chain employs TRBV4-1 and TRBJ2-7; D gene unclear. The CDR3 runs 13 residues. The ends were cut back, 1 base at V and 6 bases at J, with 10 bases in the middle. CDR1 is MGHRA and CDR2 is YSYEKL in the germline V gene. This chain's CDR3 is CASSQGTLSEQYF. The CDR3 DNA reads as TGCGCCAGCAGCCAAGGAACCCTCTCCGAGCAGTACTTC.

The chain joins TRBV3-1 to TRBJ1-4; a possible D gene is TRBD1 (5 bases). The V and J ends lost 4 bases and 10 bases respectively, with 13 bases between them. Germline CDR1 reads LGHDT; CDR2 reads YNNKEL (reference sequence). CDR3 length: 13 residues. CDR3 in amino acids: CASSRDPHGKLFF. CDR3 DNA: TGTGCCAGCAGCCGGGACCCTCATGGAAAACTGTTTTTT. Drawing the rest from reference TRBV3-1 and TRBJ1-4, the complete variable domain is DTAVSQTPKYLVTQMGNDKSIKCEQNLGHDTMYWYKQDSKKFLKIMFSYNNKELIINETVPNRFSPKSPDKAHLNLHINSLELGDSAVYFCASSRDPHGKLFFGSGTQLSVL.

The rearrangement joins TRBV6-6 to TRBJ2-7; perhaps TRBD2 as D (6 bases). Trimming removed 3 bases at V and 2 bases at J, with 11 bases between. CDR1 and CDR2 from the germline V gene are MNHNY and SVGAGI (reference sequence). The CDR3 extends over 14 amino acids. In DNA, the CDR3 is TGTGCCAGCAGTTATAAGGAGGGACCCTACGAGCAGTACTTC. The encoded protein is CASSYKEGPYEQYF.

Only a few counts were recorded for this clonotype. This sequence joins TRBV18 and TRBJ2-1; 14 nucleotides agree with TRBD2. J was trimmed by 5 bases and V by 2 bases; bases with no gene match: 2. Germline CDR1 KGHSH, CDR2 LQKENI. This CDR3 has 16 amino acids. The CDR3 loop reads CASSPVTSGRDNEQFF. CDR3 nucleotides: TGTGCCAGCTCACCAGTGACTAGCGGGAGGGACAATGAGCAGTTCTTC.

This sequence joins TRBV7-2 and TRBJ2-1; TRBD2 aligns across 8 bases. The length of the CDR3 is 16 residues. CDR1 is SGHTA and CDR2 is FQGNSA in the germline V gene. Trimming took 1 base from V and 3 from J; bases not matched to a gene: 5. CDR3 sequence: CASSLGGGRNYNEQFF. The DNA for the CDR3 is TGTGCCAGCAGCTTAGGAGGCGGGAGGAACTACAATGAGCAGTTCTTC.

This clonotype was counted between two and nine times. The chain employs TRBV6-1 and TRBJ2-1, with TRBD1 as a possible D gene (6 bases). There are 14 residues in the CDR3. CDR1 MNHNS and CDR2 SASEGT come from the germline V gene. V lost 4 bases to trimming and J lost 4 bases, with 11 bases between them. The CDR3 protein is CASSVQQGYNEQFF. CDR3 coding DNA: TGTGCCAGCAGTGTTCAACAGGGATACAATGAGCAGTTCTTC.

This clonotype was counted only a few times. The J gene is TRBJ2-1, the V gene TRBV6-2 or TRBV6-3; 11 bases map to TRBD1. The germline V gene encodes CDR1 MNHEY and CDR2 SVGEGT. V lost 1 base and J lost 6; bases outside the gene matches: 11. This CDR3 is built from 18 residues. This CDR3 reads CASSYYLSRDRGVNEQFF. Written as DNA, the CDR3 is TGTGCCAGCAGTTACTACTTATCCCGGGACAGGGGGGTCAATGAGCAGTTCTTC.

This clonotype was observed a few times. In DNA form, the CDR3 reads TGTGCCAGCAGCTTAGAATCCACCGGAGAGCAGTTCTTC. This codes for CASSLESTGEQFF. This chain joins TRBV7-3 and TRBJ2-1, with D unclear. This CDR3 spans 13 amino acids. The ends were cut back, 2 bases at V and 10 bases at J, with 12 bases in the middle. Germline V gives CDR1 SGHTA, CDR2 FQGTGA.

The rearrangement joins TRBV6-5 to TRBJ1-2; possible D gene TRBD1, 5 bases. The germline CDR1 and CDR2 sequences are MNHEY and SVGAGI. The CDR3 has 15 amino acids. Trimming cost V 4 bases and J 6 bases, with 18 bases left between them. CDR3 DNA sequence: TGTGCCAGCAGTTTTTCCCCGGGAGCAGGGAATGGCTACACCTTC. It translates to CASSFSPGAGNGYTF.

This clonotype was detected only a few times. This sequence joins TRBV7-6 and TRBJ1-1; D not certain. Trimming removed 2 bases from V and 0 bases from J, with 16 bases in between. Germline V gene data show CDR1 as SGHVS and CDR2 as FNYEAQ. CDR3 size: 17 residues. CDR3 region: CASSLRIGGQMNTEAFF. CDR3 coding DNA: TGTGCCAGCAGCTTACGGATCGGAGGGCAGATGAACACTGAAGCTTTCTTT.

V usage is TRBV5-1 and J usage is TRBJ1-5; no reliable D call. Germline V lookup: CDR1 SGHRS, CDR2 YFSETQ. V shed 4 bases and J shed 3 bases, with 11 bases lying between them. This CDR3 is built from 14 residues. The CDR3 protein is CASSPTPVNQPQHF. In DNA, the CDR3 is TGCGCCAGCAGCCCGACCCCAGTCAATCAGCCCCAGCATTTT.

Only a few counts were recorded for this clonotype. This rearrangement joins TRBV10-3 to TRBJ2-1; D unclear. V shed 3 bases and J shed 7 bases, with 4 bases lying between them. This CDR3 has 11 residues. CDR1 is ENHRY, CDR2 SYGVKD, per germline. The CDR3 DNA is TGTGCCATCAGTGATAGGAATGAGCAGTTCTTC. This translates into CAISDRNEQFF.

The chain links TRBV24-1 to TRBJ2-7; maybe TRBD2 (6 bases). Germline assignment: CDR1 KGHDR and CDR2 SFDVKD. Trimming cost V 9 bases and J 7 bases, with 12 bases left between them. The CDR3 consists of 11 residues. This CDR3 is CATSAGLEQYF. DNA for the CDR3: TGTGCCACCTCCGCCGGACTAGAGCAGTACTTC.

This clonotype came up a few times. V gene TRBV9 combines with J gene TRBJ2-1; D is undetermined. Germline V gene lookup returns CDR1 SGDLS and CDR2 YYNGEE. Trimming left V 0 bases short and J 4 bases short, with 8 bases between. This CDR3 is built from 14 residues. The CDR3 nucleotides read TGTGCCAGCAGCGTAGCTTTGGAATACAATGAGCAGTTCTTC. This codes for CASSVALEYNEQFF.

Only a few counts were recorded for this clonotype. The V and J genes are TRBV12-3 or TRBV12-4 and TRBJ2-1; TRBD2 aligns across 10 bases. Germline trimming cut 2 bases from V and 10 bases from J; bases unmatched to any gene: 5. CDR3 length equals 14 residues. CDR3 region: CASSLSGRAREQFF. The CDR3 DNA is TGTGCCAGCAGTTTAAGCGGGAGGGCCCGGGAGCAGTTCTTC.

This clonotype has only a few counts. The chain joins TRBV4-3 to TRBJ1-3; no clear D gene. The germline gives CDR1 LGHNA, CDR2 YSLEER. CDR3 length: 15 residues. The V end lost 0 bases, the J end lost 2 bases, and 8 bases lay between the germline ends. The CDR3 sequence is CASSQDSLPGNTIYF. The CDR3 DNA is TGCGCCAGCAGCCAAGATAGCTTACCTGGAAACACCATATATTTT.

There are a few counts of this clonotype. CDR3 region: CIVTTRTGSPYEQYF. The CDR3 bases are TGCATCGTCACAACCCGGACAGGGTCCCCCTACGAGCAGTACTTC. V usage is TRBV29-1 and J usage is TRBJ2-7, with 8 bases identical to TRBD1. CDR3 size: 15 residues. Germline CDR1 is SQVTM and CDR2 is ANQGSEA.

This clonotype showed up just a few times. The rearrangement links TRBV20-1 to TRBJ2-3; the D is unclear. Trimming took 3 bases from V and 2 from J, leaving 9 bases between them. This CDR3 comprises 13 residues. Looked up from germline, CDR1 is DFQATT and CDR2 is SNEGSKA (reference sequence). In nucleotides, the CDR3 is TGCAGTGCTAGCCGCGGATCCACAGATACGCAGTATTTT. Translated: CSASRGSTDTQYF.

This clonotype was seen more than once but under ten times. The chain joins TRBV29-1 to TRBJ2-7; D might be TRBD1 (5 bases). The V gene's germline CDR1 is SQVTM and CDR2 ANQGSEA. The CDR3 extends over 13 amino acids. V lost 4 bases and J 2 bases, leaving 12 bases between the germline ends. The CDR3 region is CSVGTTFPYEQYF. Here the CDR3 DNA reads TGCAGCGTTGGGACAACCTTTCCCTACGAGCAGTACTTC.

This clonotype has more than one count but fewer than ten. This rearrangement joins TRBV30 to TRBJ1-4, with D maybe TRBD1 (6 bases). The CDR3 is 14 residues long. The V gene's germline CDR1 is GTSNPN and CDR2 SVGIG (reference sequence). Trimming cost V 7 bases and J 8 bases, with 20 bases left between them. CDR3 loop: CAYPKAGDREKLFF. The CDR3 coding sequence is TGTGCCTACCCCAAGGCGGGCGACAGGGAAAAACTGTTTTTT.

This rearrangement joins TRBV2 to TRBJ1-5; the D gene is possibly TRBD1 (5 bases). V gave up 1 base and J gave up 4 bases, with 11 bases separating them. Germline CDR1 and CDR2: SNHLY and FYNNEI. The CDR3 consists of 15 residues. The CDR3 region is CASSEDRFGNQPQHF. CDR3 in DNA: TGTGCCAGCAGTGAAGACAGGTTCGGGAATCAGCCCCAGCATTTT. Looking up the rest from reference TRBV2 and TRBJ1-5 gives the full variable domain: EPEVTQTPSHQVTQMGQEVILRCVPISNHLYFYWYRQILGQKVEFLVSFYNNEISEKSEIFDDQFSVERPDGSNFTLKIRSTKLEDSAMYFCASSEDRFGNQPQHFGDGTRLSIL.

This clonotype was counted between two and nine times. The rearrangement uses TRBV30 and TRBJ1-1; D unresolved. From germline, CDR1 is GTSNPN and CDR2 SVGIG (reference sequence). Trimming cost V 0 bases and J 3 bases, with 8 bases left between them. CDR3 length: 13 residues. The CDR3 DNA reads TGTGCCTGGAGTGTCCGAAGGGACACTGAAGCTTTCTTT. Protein: CAWSVRRDTEAFF.